This TCR beta chain was identified during a study of beta chain features in type 1 diabetes. Findings of the study overall: Equally in patients and controls, shorter templates might have been favored by PCR. There was a moderate but significant shortening of TCRB CDR3s in all four CD4+ subsets of Type 1 diabetes patients.

This clone was found a few times. What it binds is unknown. The identical CDR3 is also encoded by other nucleotide sequences in the sample. As every portion of the isolated RNA was reverse transcribed, the sequencing read expressed TCRB transcripts. About 3.5 million reads per sample on average were obtained from naive, central memory and regulatory T cell samples. Libraries were prepared by immunoSEQ multiplex PCR; TCRdb keeps only in-frame clonotypes and omits some of them. Of about 450,000 clones detected, approximately 10% appear once; the ten largest clones hold less than 0.06%. CDR1 and CDR2 (germline): GTSNPN, SVGIG (reference sequence). The CDR3 contains 13 residues. V was clipped by 3 bases and J by 1 base, with 7 bases between them.

The chain carries TRBV30 and TRBJ2-1, with unresolved D. The specimen was naive CD4+ T cells from blood. The TCR originated in a woman younger than 30 in good health. DNA of the CDR3: TGTGCCTGGAGCCGGAGTTCCTACAATGAGCAGTTCTTC. Amino acid sequence: CAWSRSSYNEQFF.